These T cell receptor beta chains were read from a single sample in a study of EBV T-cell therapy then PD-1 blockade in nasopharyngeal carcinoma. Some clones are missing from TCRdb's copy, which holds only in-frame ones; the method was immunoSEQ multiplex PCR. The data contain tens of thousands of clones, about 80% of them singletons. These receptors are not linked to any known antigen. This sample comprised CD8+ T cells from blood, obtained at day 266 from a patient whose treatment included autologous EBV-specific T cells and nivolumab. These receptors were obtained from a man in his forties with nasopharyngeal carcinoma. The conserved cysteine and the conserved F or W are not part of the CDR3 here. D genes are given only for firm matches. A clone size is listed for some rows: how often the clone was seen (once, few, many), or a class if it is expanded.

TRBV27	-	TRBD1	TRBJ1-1	ASSFLTGLTEAF
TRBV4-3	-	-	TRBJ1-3	ASSQVTGNTIY
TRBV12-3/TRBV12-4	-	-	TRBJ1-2	ASRTADGYT
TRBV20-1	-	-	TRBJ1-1	SASGWSNTEAF
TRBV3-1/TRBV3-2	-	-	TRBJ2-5	ASSQRSRGVGAQY
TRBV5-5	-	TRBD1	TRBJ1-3	ASSLYATGAGNTIY
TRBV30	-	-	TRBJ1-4	AWRYRATNEKLF
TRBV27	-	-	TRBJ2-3	ASSLSRRVDTQY
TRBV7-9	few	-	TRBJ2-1	ASSSPGFVHEQF
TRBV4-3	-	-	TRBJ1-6	ASSQDQEAGTYSPLH
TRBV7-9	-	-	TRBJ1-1	ASSQVRGHTEAF
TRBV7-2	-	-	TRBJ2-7	ASSLALQQEQY
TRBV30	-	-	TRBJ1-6	AWWIYNSPLH
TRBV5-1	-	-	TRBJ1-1	ASSLSGLDTEAF
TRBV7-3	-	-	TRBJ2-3	ASSSIGGDTQY
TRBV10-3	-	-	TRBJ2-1	AITRDGEQF
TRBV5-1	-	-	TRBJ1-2	ASRGEKGRGYGYT
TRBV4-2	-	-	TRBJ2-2	ASSQEGTSAGELF
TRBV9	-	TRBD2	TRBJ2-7	ASSSGLAYEQY
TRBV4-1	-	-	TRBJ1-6	ASSQDRSEWNSPLH
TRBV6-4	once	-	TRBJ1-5	ASSETGRGQPQH
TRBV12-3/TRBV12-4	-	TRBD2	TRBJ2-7	ASRLAGDEQY
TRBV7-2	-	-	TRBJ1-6	ASSLRGVLGSYNSPLH
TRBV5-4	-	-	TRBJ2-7	ASSLGDNEQY
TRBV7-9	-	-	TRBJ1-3	ASSPIHSGNTIY
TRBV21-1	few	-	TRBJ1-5	ASSKARGNQPQH
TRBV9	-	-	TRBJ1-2	ASSAPRYGYT